The T cell receptor beta chain under discussion was sequenced for a study of PD-1 blockade in classical Hodgkin lymphoma. The method was immunoSEQ multiplex PCR; TCRdb's version includes in-frame clones alone and lacks a portion of them. Counted here are roughly 92,000 clones, roughly 92% occurring once; the ten biggest clones make up less than 3.5%. This CDR3 region has 13 residues. Germline V gene sequence: CDR1 SGHDT, CDR2 YYEEEE. The germline V and J ends were trimmed by 0 bases and 8 bases, with 9 bases remaining between them. The patients all showed relapse after autologous stem cell transplantation, while their brentuximab vedotin exposure varied. Whole-study results and caveats: Compared with baseline, CD4+ but not CD8+ TCR diversity had risen significantly by C4D1.

With respect to this clone: Its antigen is not identified.

This receptor was obtained from a human donor with classical Hodgkin lymphoma. The chain combines TRBV5-6 with TRBJ2-1; D unresolved. Sequencing used peripheral blood mononuclear cells (PBMCs), obtained at baseline. The CDR3 spells CASSLGPKDEQFF. As DNA, the CDR3 is TGTGCCAGCAGCTTGGGCCCCAAAGATGAGCAGTTCTTC. Supplemented by reference TRBV5-6 and TRBJ2-1, the full variable domain reads DAGVTQSPTHLIKTRGQQVTLRCSPKSGHDTVSWYQQALGQGPQFIFQYYEEEERQRGNFPDRFSGHQFPNYSSELNVNALLLGDSALYLCASSLGPKDEQFFGPGTRLTVL.